The 17 T cell receptor beta chains below were found in one sample sequenced in a study of T cells after yellow fever vaccination (dated by TCRdb to between 2018 and 2020). The method behind the library was 5' RACE. The sequencer was an Illumina HiSeq 2500. The raw public data were reprocessed by TCRdb itself: fastp quality trimming at Q25, MiXCR clonotype calling, in-frame beta chains only. Every distinct CDR3 protein forms one entry, paired with its most common genes and DNA. The sample records about 360,000 distinct CDR3 sequences, 6.2% of which are singletons. Jointly, the top ten make up 15% of the sample. Taken with the paper, the label for treatment or condition translates to: live attenuated yellow fever vaccine strain. The sequencing here drew on PBMCs, taken 5 days after the yellow fever booster vaccination. These receptors were obtained from a young man who received the YFV17D yellow fever vaccine.

CDR3 DNA sequence: TGTGCCAGCAGTTGGTCCCGGGACTCGGTGGCCTACCAAGAGACCCAGTACTTC. Translated, it gives CASSWSRDSVAYQETQYF. J is TRBJ2-5 and V is TRBV6-5, with D possibly TRBD2 on 6 matching bases. V lost 4 bases and J lost 0, with 21 bases in between. This CDR3 region has 18 residues. From germline, CDR1 is MNHEY and CDR2 SVGAGI.

This clonotype has just a few counts. This chain uses TRBV29-1 with TRBJ2-2; D remains ambiguous. The germline V gene has CDR1 SQVTM and CDR2 ANQGSEA. V shed 6 bases and J shed 5 bases, with 13 bases lying between them. The CDR3 runs to 13 residues. CDR3 sequence reads: CSVRARGTGELFF. CDR3 sequence (DNA): TGCAGCGTGCGAGCGCGAGGAACCGGGGAGCTGTTTTTT.

This clonotype has only a few counts. The V call is TRBV9, the J call TRBJ2-1, with D perhaps TRBD1 (6 bases). The CDR3 contains 14 residues. Germline CDR1 is SGDLS and CDR2 is YYNGEE. Deletions cut 3 bases from V and 8 bases from J, with 15 bases between. The CDR3 nucleotides are TGTGCCAGCAGCGAGGGGGTCAGAGGCTATGAGCAGTTCTTC. This sequence encodes CASSEGVRGYEQFF.

This clonotype was found many times. The J gene is TRBJ2-5, the V gene TRBV7-2, with D possibly matching TRBD2 (6 bases). The ends were cut back, 5 bases at V and 2 bases at J, with 15 bases in the middle. Germline values: CDR1 SGHTA, CDR2 FQGNSA. The CDR3 is 15 residues long. This chain's CDR3 is CASSPRLGSQETQYF. The CDR3, as DNA: TGTGCCAGCAGCCCCAGACTAGGGTCACAAGAGACCCAGTACTTC.

The V and J genes are TRBV5-1 and TRBJ2-3, with no clear D. Trimming took off 4 bases at V and 5 bases at J, with 8 bases between the two ends. Germline CDR1 is SGHRS and CDR2 is YFSETQ. This CDR3 has 12 residues. CDR3 protein: CASSGTLDTQYF. The CDR3, as DNA: TGCGCCAGCAGCGGAACGTTAGATACGCAGTATTTT.

This clonotype came up many times. The chain links TRBV7-3 to TRBJ2-1, with 8 nucleotides matching TRBD1. Germline CDR1 reads SGHTA; CDR2 reads FQGTGA. The CDR3 runs to 16 residues. With 1 base clipped from V and 6 bases from J, the junction kept 8 bases outside the gene matches. CDR3 residues: CASSLIGSTGANEQFF. CDR3 in DNA: TGTGCCAGCAGCTTAATCGGTTCGACAGGGGCCAATGAGCAGTTCTTC.

Many counts were recorded for this clonotype. The chain employs TRBV6-5 and TRBJ2-7; 7 bases align to TRBD1. The CDR3 length is 14 residues. Germline V CDR1 and CDR2: MNHEY, SVGAGI. The J segment lost 6 bases and the V segment lost 4 bases, leaving 9 bases of the junction unmatched. CDR3 in DNA: TGTGCCAGCAGTTCGCCGGGACAGCGCGCCGAGCAGTACTTC. Amino acid sequence: CASSSPGQRAEQYF.

The chain has TRBV30 and TRBJ1-1; no reliable D call. In germline, CDR1 is GTSNPN, CDR2 SVGIG (reference sequence). V was shortened by 2 bases and J by 4 bases, with 14 bases between the two germline ends. The CDR3 runs to 14 residues. The CDR3, as DNA: TGTGCCTGGAGTTTTACTCACAGCACCACTGAAGCTTTCTTT. It specifies CAWSFTHSTTEAFF.

This chain links TRBV12-3 or TRBV12-4 with TRBJ1-3; perhaps TRBD1 as D (5 bases). V was cut by 4 bases and J by 7 bases, with 11 bases left in between. This CDR3 has 13 amino acids. DNA for the CDR3: TGTGCCAGCAGTTATGGGGGGAGGAACACCATATATTTT. This encodes CASSYGGRNTIYF.

On this clonotype: A read error may account for a junction end that differs from germline. The rearrangement links TRBV2 to TRBJ2-1, with 9 bases lining up with TRBD2. The CDR3 sequence is 14 residues long. Looked up from germline, CDR1 is SNHLY and CDR2 is FYNNEI. CDR3 DNA sequence: TGTGCCAGCAGAGAAGCGGGAGGCCACAATGAGCAGTTCTTC. It encodes CASREAGGHNEQFF.

This clonotype has ten or more counts. The chain recombines TRBV5-6 with TRBJ2-3, with 7 bases identical to TRBD2. V shed 3 bases, J shed 2 bases, and the junction held 6 bases outside the gene matches. The CDR3 runs to 15 residues. The germline V gene has CDR1 SGHDT and CDR2 YYEEEE. The CDR3 bases are TGTGCCAGCAGCTCCAGACTAGCCTTCACAGATACGCAGTATTTT. Translated, it gives CASSSRLAFTDTQYF.

The chain has TRBV5-4 and TRBJ2-1; D call uncertain. The V gene lost 1 base and the J gene lost 6 bases, with 8 bases spanning the gap. The CDR3 has 13 residues. Germline lookup yields CDR1 SGHNT and CDR2 YYREEE (reference sequence). This CDR3 reads CASSLMTGNEQFF. The CDR3 DNA follows: TGTGCCAGCAGCTTGATGACGGGCAATGAGCAGTTCTTC.

This clonotype was counted ten times or more. The chain is built from TRBV12-3 or TRBV12-4 and TRBJ2-1, with D possibly being TRBD2 (5 bases). This CDR3 spans 14 amino acids. Trimming stripped 1 base from V and 8 bases from J, with 12 bases between. CDR3 region: CASSLVGTRDEQFF. In nucleotides, the CDR3 is TGTGCCAGCAGTTTAGTGGGTACTAGGGATGAGCAGTTCTTC.

This clonotype showed up just a few times. The chain joins TRBV7-3 to TRBJ2-5, with a tentative D call TRBD2 (6 bases). The germline V gene encodes CDR1 SGHTA and CDR2 FQGTGA. The CDR3 contains 14 residues. V was cut by 5 bases and J by 0 bases, with 10 bases left in between. The CDR3 spells CASSRTGDQETQYF. CDR3 bases: TGTGCCAGCAGCCGCACGGGGGACCAAGAGACCCAGTACTTC.

This clonotype showed up just a few times. The chain carries TRBV5-1 and TRBJ2-5, with TRBD1 as a possible D gene (6 bases). The CDR3 contains 14 residues. V was pared by 0 bases and J by 5 bases, with 11 bases between. The germline CDR1 and CDR2 sequences are SGHRS and YFSETQ. The DNA for the CDR3 is TGCGCCAGCAGCTTGGGAGGGCAGGGGGAGACCCAGTACTTC. The encoded protein is CASSLGGQGETQYF.

This clonotype appeared many times. The genes are TRBV5-1 and TRBJ1-4; the match to TRBD1 covers 9 bases. Trimming cost V 4 bases and J 3 bases; bases outside gene matches: 10. The CDR3 loop spans 17 amino acids. Germline V CDR1 and CDR2: SGHRS, YFSETQ. The CDR3 DNA is TGCGCCAGCAGCCTAAATACAGGGGGCTTTTCTAATGAAAAACTGTTTTTT. It translates to CASSLNTGGFSNEKLFF. Complete variable domain (other parts from reference TRBV5-1 and TRBJ1-4): KAGVTQTPRYLIKTRGQQVTLSCSPISGHRSVSWYQQTPGQGLQFLFEYFSETQRNKGNFPGRFSGRQFSNSRSEMNVSTLELGDSALYLCASSLNTGGFSNEKLFFGSGTQLSVL.

Only a few counts were recorded for this clonotype. The chain recombines TRBV4-3 with TRBJ2-7, with 8 bases aligning to TRBD2. The CDR3 loop spans 14 amino acids. With 5 bases clipped from V and 6 bases from J, the junction kept 9 bases outside the gene matches. CDR1 is LGHNA, CDR2 YSLEER, per germline. The CDR3 coding sequence is TGCGCCAGCAGCGAGGCGGGAGGTAGGGGCGAGCAGTACTTC. The encoded protein is CASSEAGGRGEQYF.